This T cell receptor (beta chain) is drawn from a study of T cell responses to AZD1222 COVID-19 vaccine. Data came from immunoSEQ multiplex PCR; TCRdb stores just in-frame clones and leaves some out. The top ten hold under 5.5% of the sample, which has about 150,000 clones, 70% to 90% seen once. The V and J ends lost 5 bases and 6 bases, in that order; junction bases with no gene match: 15. The CDR3 totals 16 residues. Germline CDR1 and CDR2: GTSNPN and SVGIG (reference sequence). Of note for this clone: Its specificity is unknown.

Regarding the study as a whole: Vaccine-associated CD4 TCRs ranged over spike, dominating at 160-218 and 743-854. Donors skewed white British and female; clonal diversity was possibly underestimated.

The chain couples TRBV30 to TRBJ1-4; 7 positions agree with TRBD1. This specimen was peripheral blood, taken 28 days after the second dose of the MenACWY control vaccine. This clonotype was sampled from an adult who received the MenACWY meningococcal vaccine as a control. CDR3 coding DNA: TGTGCCTGGTCTCAGATACAGGGGAGAGGGGATGAAAAACTGTTTTTT. It codes for CAWSQIQGRGDEKLFF.